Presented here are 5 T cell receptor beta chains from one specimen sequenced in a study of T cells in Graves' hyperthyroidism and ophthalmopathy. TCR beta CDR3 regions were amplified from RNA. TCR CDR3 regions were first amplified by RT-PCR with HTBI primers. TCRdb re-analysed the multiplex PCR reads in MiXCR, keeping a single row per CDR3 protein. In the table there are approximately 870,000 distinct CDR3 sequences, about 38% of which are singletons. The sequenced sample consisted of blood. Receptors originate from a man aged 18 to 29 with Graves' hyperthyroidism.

The CDR3 DNA is TGCGCCAGCAGCCATGAACTAGCGGGAGGGTACGAGCAGTACTTC. Amino acid sequence: CASSHELAGGYEQYF. This rearrangement joins TRBV4-1 to TRBJ2-7, with 13 bases that match TRBD2. The CDR3 runs to 15 residues. Losses at the gene ends were 3 bases for V and 4 bases for J; bases not matched to a gene: 3. Germline assignment: CDR1 MGHRA and CDR2 YSYEKL.

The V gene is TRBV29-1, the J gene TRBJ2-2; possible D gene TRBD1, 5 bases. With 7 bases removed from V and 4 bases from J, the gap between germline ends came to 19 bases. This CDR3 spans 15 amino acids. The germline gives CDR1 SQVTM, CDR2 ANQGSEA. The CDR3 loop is CSASKQGWGTGELFF. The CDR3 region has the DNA TGCAGCGCATCCAAGCAGGGATGGGGCACCGGGGAGCTGTTTTTT.

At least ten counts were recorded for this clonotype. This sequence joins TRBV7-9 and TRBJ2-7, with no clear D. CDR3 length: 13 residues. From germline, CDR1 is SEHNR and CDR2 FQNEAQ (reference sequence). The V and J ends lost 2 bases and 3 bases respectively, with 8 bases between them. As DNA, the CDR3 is TGTGCCAGCAGCTTATTCAACAGCTACGAGCAGTACTTC. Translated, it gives CASSLFNSYEQYF.

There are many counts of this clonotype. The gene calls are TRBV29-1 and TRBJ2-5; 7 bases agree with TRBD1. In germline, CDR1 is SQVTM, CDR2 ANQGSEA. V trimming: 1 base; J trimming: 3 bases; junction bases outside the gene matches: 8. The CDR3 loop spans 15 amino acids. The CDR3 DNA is TGCAGCGTTGAAGGAGCACAGGGGAACGAAGAGACCCAGTACTTC. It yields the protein CSVEGAQGNEETQYF.

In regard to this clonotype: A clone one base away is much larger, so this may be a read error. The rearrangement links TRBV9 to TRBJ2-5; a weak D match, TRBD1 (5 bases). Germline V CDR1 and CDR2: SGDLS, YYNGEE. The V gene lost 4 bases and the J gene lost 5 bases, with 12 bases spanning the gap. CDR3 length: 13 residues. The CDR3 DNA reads TGTGCCAGCAGCACCGGCAGGGTTGAGACCCAGTACTTC. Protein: CASSTGRVETQYF.